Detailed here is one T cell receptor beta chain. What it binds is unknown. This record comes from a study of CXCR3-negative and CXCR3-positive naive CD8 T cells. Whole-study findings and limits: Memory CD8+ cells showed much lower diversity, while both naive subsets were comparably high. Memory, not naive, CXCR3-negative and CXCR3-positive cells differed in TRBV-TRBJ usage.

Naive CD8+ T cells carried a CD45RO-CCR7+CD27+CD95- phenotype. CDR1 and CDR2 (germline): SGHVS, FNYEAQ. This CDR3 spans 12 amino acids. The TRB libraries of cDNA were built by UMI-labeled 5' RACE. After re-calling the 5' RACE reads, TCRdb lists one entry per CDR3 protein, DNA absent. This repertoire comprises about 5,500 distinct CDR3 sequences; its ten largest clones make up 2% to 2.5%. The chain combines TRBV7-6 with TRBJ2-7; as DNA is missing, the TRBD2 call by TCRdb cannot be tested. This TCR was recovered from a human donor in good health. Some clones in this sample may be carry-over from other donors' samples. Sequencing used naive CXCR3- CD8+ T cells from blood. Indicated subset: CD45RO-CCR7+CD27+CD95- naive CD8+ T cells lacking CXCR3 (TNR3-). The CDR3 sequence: CASSSGEVEQYF.